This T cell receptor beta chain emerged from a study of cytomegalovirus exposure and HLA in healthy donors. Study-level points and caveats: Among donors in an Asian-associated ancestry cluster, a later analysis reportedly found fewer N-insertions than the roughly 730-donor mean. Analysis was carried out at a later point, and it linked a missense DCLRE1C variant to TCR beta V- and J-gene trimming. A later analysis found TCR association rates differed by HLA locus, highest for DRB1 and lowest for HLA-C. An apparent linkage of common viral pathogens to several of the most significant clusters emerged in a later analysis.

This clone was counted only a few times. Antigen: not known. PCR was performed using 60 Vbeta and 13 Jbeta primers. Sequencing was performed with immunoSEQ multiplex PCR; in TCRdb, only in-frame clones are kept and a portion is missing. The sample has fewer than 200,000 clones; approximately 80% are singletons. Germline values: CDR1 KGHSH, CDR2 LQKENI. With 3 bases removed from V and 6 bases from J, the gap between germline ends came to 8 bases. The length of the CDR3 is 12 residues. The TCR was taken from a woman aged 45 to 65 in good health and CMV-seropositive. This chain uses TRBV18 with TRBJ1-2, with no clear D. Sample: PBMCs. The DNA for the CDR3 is TGTGCCAGCTCACCCACATTAAATGGCTACACCTTC. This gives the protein CASSPTLNGYTF. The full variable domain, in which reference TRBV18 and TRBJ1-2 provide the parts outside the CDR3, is NAGVMQNPRHLVRRRGQEARLRCSPMKGHSHVYWYRQLPEEGLKFMVYLQKENIIDESGMPKERFSAEFPKEGPSILRIQQVVRGDSAAYFCASSPTLNGYTFGSGTRLTVV.